This T cell receptor (beta chain) was sequenced in a study of blood T cell repertoires in COVID-19. Sequencing used immunoSEQ multiplex PCR; TCRdb keeps in-frame clones, though not all of them. This repertoire shows 180,000 or so clones, 87% found once; its top ten account for around 1.5%. V was pared by 3 bases and J by 4 bases, with 9 bases of the junction left unmatched. This CDR3 has 15 residues. Looked up from germline, CDR1 is SGHRS and CDR2 is YFSETQ. The chain joins TRBV5-1 to TRBJ1-2; TRBD1 aligns across 7 bases. The TCR originated in a woman aged 50 to 60 with acute or convalescent COVID-19. The sequenced sample consisted of peripheral blood. In nucleotides, the CDR3 is TGCGCCAGCAGCTCCTCCCCGGGACAGCCCTATGGCTACACCTTC. Amino acids: CASSSSPGQPYGYTF.